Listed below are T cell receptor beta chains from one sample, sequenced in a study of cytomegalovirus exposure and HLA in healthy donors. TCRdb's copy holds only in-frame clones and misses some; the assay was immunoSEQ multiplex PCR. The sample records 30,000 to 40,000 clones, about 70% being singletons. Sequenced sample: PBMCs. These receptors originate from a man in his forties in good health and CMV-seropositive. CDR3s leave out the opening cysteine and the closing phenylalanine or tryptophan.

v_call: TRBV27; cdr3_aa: ASSWGGATNEKLF
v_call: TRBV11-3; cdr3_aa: ASSLDDRGPNTGELF
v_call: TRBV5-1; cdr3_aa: ASSLSRGTGLYEQY
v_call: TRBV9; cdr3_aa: ASSVGGGPYEQY
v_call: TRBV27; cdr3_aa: ASSPQMNTEAF
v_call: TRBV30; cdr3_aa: AWSVQGAPQPQH
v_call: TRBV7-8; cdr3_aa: ASSLAATGVQNNQPQH
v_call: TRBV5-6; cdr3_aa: ASSLEGASQETQY
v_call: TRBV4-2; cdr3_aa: ASSQEDAELNEKLF
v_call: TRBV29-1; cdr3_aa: SVAGGGSSYNEQF
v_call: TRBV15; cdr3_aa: ATSRVSGAGNTIY
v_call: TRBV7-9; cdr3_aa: ASSVTGGSTDTQY
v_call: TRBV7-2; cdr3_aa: ASSLAAGTVTYEQY
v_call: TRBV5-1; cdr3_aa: ASSARLGANTGELF
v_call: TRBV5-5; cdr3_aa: ASSLEASGGTYNEQF
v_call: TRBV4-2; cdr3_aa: ASSQSSTYEQY
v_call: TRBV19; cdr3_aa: ASSLQGNTEAF
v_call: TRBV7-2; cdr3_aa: ASSFPGVASSSYNEQF
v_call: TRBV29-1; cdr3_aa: SVGWQSQDTQY
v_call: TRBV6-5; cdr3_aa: ASSYRRGAEQY
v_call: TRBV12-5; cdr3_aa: ASGQSQGNLAKNIQY
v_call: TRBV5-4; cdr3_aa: ASSWGGNIQY
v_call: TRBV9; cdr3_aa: ASSAGTGPYGYT
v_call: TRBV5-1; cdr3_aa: ASSPGGTGDTQY
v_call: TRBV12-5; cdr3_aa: ASGLALTGNYGYT
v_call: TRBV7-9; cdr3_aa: ASSSQGTTDSYEQY
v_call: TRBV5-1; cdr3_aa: ASSLEAGGYNEQF
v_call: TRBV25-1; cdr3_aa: ASSDSRTGNEQF
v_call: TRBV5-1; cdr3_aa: ASSLDGTGAYGYT
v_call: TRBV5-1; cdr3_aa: ASSLGRQVGTEAF
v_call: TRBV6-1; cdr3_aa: ASKRQGAYEQY
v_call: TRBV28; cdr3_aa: ASSLGLAGGSSTDTQY
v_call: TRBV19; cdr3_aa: ASSLTSGGGTDTQY
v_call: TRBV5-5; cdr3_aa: ASSARFPTDSFYGYT
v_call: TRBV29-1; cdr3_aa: SVDRDEKLF
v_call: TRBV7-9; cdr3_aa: ASRRIQGADTQY
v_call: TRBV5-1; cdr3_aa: ASRVSRQGNTGELF
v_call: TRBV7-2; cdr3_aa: ASSLVSGAVYNEQF
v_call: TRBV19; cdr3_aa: ASSVSTGEGNTIY
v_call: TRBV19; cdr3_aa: ASSHLSGANVLT
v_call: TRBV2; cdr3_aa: ASSVNRGSNQPQH
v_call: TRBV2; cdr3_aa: ASRDPGVAYEQY
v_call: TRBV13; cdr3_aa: ASSPGGDSYNEQF
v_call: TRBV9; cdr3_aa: ASSADSSTDTQY
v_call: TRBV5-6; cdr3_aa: ASSFGGAGGELF
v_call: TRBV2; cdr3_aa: ASSEVGRAGYEQY
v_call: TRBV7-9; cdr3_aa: ASSSPGFGNEQF
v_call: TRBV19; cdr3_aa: ASGGNQPQH
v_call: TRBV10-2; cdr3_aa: ASSESGRANQPQH
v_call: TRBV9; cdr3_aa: ASSTRVNEQF
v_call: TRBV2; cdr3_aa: ASSVDATTEAF
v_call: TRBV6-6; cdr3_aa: ASTHGQGGADTQY
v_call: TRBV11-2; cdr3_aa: ASSLTGDPQNTGELF
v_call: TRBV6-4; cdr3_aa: ASRPGQGGDTQY
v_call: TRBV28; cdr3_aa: ASSIGTSGGGSYNEQF
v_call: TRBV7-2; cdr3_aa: ASSVRGGETQY
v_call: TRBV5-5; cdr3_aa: ASSTGVQPQH
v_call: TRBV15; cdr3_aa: ATSSDAPGTSGNNEQF
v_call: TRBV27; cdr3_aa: ASRRLRTGGASGVDTQY
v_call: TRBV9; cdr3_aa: ASGMSSGDDTGELF